The 15 T cell receptor beta chains given below trace back to one sample, sequenced in a study of cytomegalovirus exposure and HLA in healthy donors. The PCR used 60 Vbeta and 13 Jbeta primers. This table comes from immunoSEQ multiplex PCR, and its TCRdb copy is limited to in-frame clones, with some not included. The table shows some 140,000 clones, with 70% to 80% occurring only once. The specimen was PBMCs. The source of these receptors is a man aged 25-45 years in good health and CMV-seropositive.

This chain joins TRBV28 and TRBJ2-7; 11 bases line up with TRBD2. With V trimmed by 7 bases and J by 3 bases, 5 bases remained unmatched. CDR1 MDHEN and CDR2 SYDVKM come from the germline V gene. This CDR3 spans 14 amino acids. The CDR3 DNA sequence: TGTGCCAGCATTGACGGGACTAGCGGCTACGAGCAGTACTTC. Protein product: CASIDGTSGYEQYF.

V gene TRBV4-1 combines with J gene TRBJ1-4, with 11 bases matching TRBD1. With 1 base clipped from V and 8 bases from J, the junction kept 3 bases outside the gene matches. CDR1 and CDR2 (germline): MGHRA, YSYEKL. This CDR3 is built from 15 residues. The chain's CDR3 is CASSQGRTGGEKLFF. The CDR3 DNA reads as TGCGCCAGCAGCCAAGGGAGGACAGGGGGCGAAAAACTGTTTTTT.

About this clone: Other DNA sequences in this sample translate to the same CDR3. This chain links TRBV18 with TRBJ1-5, with TRBD1 as a possible D gene (6 bases). Germline V gives CDR1 KGHSH, CDR2 LQKENI. The CDR3 runs to 14 residues. Trimming stripped 3 bases from V and 1 base from J, with 7 bases between. CDR3 sequence: CASSPRGSNQPQHF. In DNA, the CDR3 is TGTGCCAGCTCACCTAGGGGGAGCAATCAGCCCCAGCATTTT.

The rearrangement links TRBV4-2 to TRBJ2-6; D perhaps matches TRBD2 (6 bases). This CDR3 comprises 15 residues. V shed 6 bases and J shed 2 bases, with 11 bases lying between them. CDR1 is LGHNA and CDR2 is YNFKEQ in the germline V gene. CDR3 protein: CASSQSGAGANVLTF. For the CDR3, the DNA is TGTGCCAGCAGTCAGTCGGGGGCTGGGGCCAACGTCCTGACTTTC.

V and J are TRBV27 and TRBJ1-2, with a tentative D call TRBD1 (6 bases). The V and J ends lost 4 bases and 5 bases respectively, with 17 bases between them. CDR1 is MNHEY, CDR2 SMNVEV, per germline (reference sequence). The CDR3 is 15 residues long. CDR3 nucleotide sequence: TGTGCCAGCAGTTATGGGGGGGCGCCCCCGTATGGCTACACCTTC. Encoded protein: CASSYGGAPPYGYTF.

The rearrangement uses TRBV7-9 and TRBJ2-1; D is unresolved. V lost 1 base, J lost 0 bases, and 10 bases lay in between. The length of the CDR3 is 16 residues. The germline gives CDR1 SEHNR, CDR2 FQNEAQ (reference sequence). The CDR3 sequence is CASSLGTLSSYNEQFF. As DNA, the CDR3 is TGTGCCAGCAGCTTAGGTACCCTCAGCTCCTACAATGAGCAGTTCTTC.

V and J are TRBV29-1 and TRBJ2-2; 9 bases map to TRBD2. Germline CDR1 SQVTM, CDR2 ANQGSEA. The CDR3 consists of 13 residues. After removal of 5 bases from V and 4 bases from J, the junction contained 2 bases not matched to a gene. The CDR3: CSVRRGGTGELFF. The CDR3 DNA sequence: TGCAGCGTTCGGCGGGGGGGCACCGGGGAGCTGTTTTTT.

V is TRBV30 and J is TRBJ2-5; D not resolved. Trimming cost V 3 bases and J 0 bases, with 5 bases left between them. The V gene's germline CDR1 is GTSNPN and CDR2 SVGIG (reference sequence). The CDR3 totals 12 residues. The CDR3 loop is CAWSPYQETQYF. The CDR3 DNA reads as TGTGCCTGGAGCCCGTACCAAGAGACCCAGTACTTC.

The V and J genes are TRBV5-1 and TRBJ1-4, with a weak D call TRBD1 (5 bases). The CDR3 consists of 14 residues. From germline, CDR1 is SGHRS and CDR2 YFSETQ. Trimming shortened V by 0 bases and J by 8 bases, and 11 bases separated the two germline ends. CDR3 sequence reads: CASSLGREDEKLFF. The CDR3 coding sequence is TGCGCCAGCAGCTTGGGCAGGGAAGACGAAAAACTGTTTTTT.

This chain connects TRBV13 to TRBJ2-7; weak D call: TRBD2 (7 bases). The CDR3 covers 14 residues. CDR1 PRHDT and CDR2 FYEKMQ come from the germline V gene (reference sequence). The V and J ends lost 5 bases and 3 bases respectively, with 14 bases between them. The DNA for the CDR3 is TGTGCCAGCAGCCCCCGGGGGGCGCGCTACGAGCAGTACTTC. Its protein product is CASSPRGARYEQYF.

The chain is built from TRBV11-2 and TRBJ2-7; tentatively, D is TRBD2 (6 bases). Germline V gives CDR1 SGHAT, CDR2 FQNNGV. This CDR3 is built from 15 residues. V lost 4 bases to trimming and J lost 7 bases, with 20 bases between them. The CDR3 loop is CASSSLRAGRGEQYF. For the CDR3, the DNA is TGTGCCAGCAGCTCATTAAGGGCGGGGAGAGGGGAGCAGTACTTC. The full variable domain, in which reference TRBV11-2 and TRBJ2-7 provide the parts outside the CDR3, is EAGVAQSPRYKIIEKRQSVAFWCNPISGHATLYWYQQILGQGPKLLIQFQNNGVVDDSQLPKDRFSAERLKGVDSTLKIQPAKLEDSAVYLCASSSLRAGRGEQYFGPGTRLTVT.

A note on this clone: Relative to the germline gene, one junction end is altered; a read error may explain this. The J gene is TRBJ1-5, the V gene TRBV7-9, with D uncertain. CDR1 SEHNR and CDR2 FQNEAQ come from the germline V gene (reference sequence). The CDR3 is 13 amino acids. The CDR3 DNA sequence: TGTGCCAGCAGCTTGGGCGGGAATCAGCCCCGGCATTTT. Translated: CASSLGGNQPRHF.

The chain couples TRBV2 to TRBJ2-2; 8 positions agree with TRBD1. The CDR3 covers 15 residues. Germline V gene lookup returns CDR1 SNHLY and CDR2 FYNNEI. Trimming took 6 bases from V and 0 from J; bases not matched to a gene: 3. The CDR3 spells CASRTGQANTGELFF. In nucleotides, the CDR3 is TGTGCCAGCAGAACGGGACAGGCGAACACCGGGGAGCTGTTTTTT. Together with reference TRBV2 and TRBJ2-2, the CDR3 gives the full variable domain: EPEVTQTPSHQVTQMGQEVILRCVPISNHLYFYWYRQILGQKVEFLVSFYNNEISEKSEIFDDQFSVERPDGSNFTLKIRSTKLEDSAMYFCASRTGQANTGELFFGEGSRLTVL.

The chain recombines TRBV7-9 with TRBJ2-5; the match to TRBD2 covers 7 bases. V trimming: 5 bases; J trimming: 4 bases; junction bases outside the gene matches: 10. This CDR3 comprises 15 residues. The V gene's germline CDR1 is SEHNR and CDR2 FQNEAQ (reference sequence). The CDR3 DNA follows: TGTGCCAGCAGCCCGTCCCTAGGGGAGGGAGAGACCCAGTACTTC. Its translation is CASSPSLGEGETQYF. Using reference TRBV7-9 and TRBJ2-5 for the parts outside the CDR3, the full variable domain is DTGVSQNPRHKITKRGQNVTFRCDPISEHNRLYWYRQTLGQGPEFLTYFQNEAQLEKSRLLSDRFSAERPKGSFSTLEIQRTEQGDSAMYLCASSPSLGEGETQYFGPGTRLLVL.

The V and J genes are TRBV7-8 and TRBJ2-2, with 11 bases lining up with TRBD2. Germline V lookup: CDR1 SGHVS, CDR2 FQNEAQ. This CDR3 comprises 15 residues. The ends lost 5 bases at V and 6 bases at J; junction bases unmatched: 5. The CDR3 sequence: CASSALAGGPGELFF. For the CDR3, the DNA is TGTGCCAGCAGCGCTCTAGCGGGGGGACCCGGGGAGCTGTTTTTT.